The 20 T cell receptor beta chains below all came from one sample that was sequenced in a study of blood T cell repertoires in COVID-19. The table came from immunoSEQ multiplex PCR; TCRdb's copy has only in-frame clones and leaves some out. Among hundreds of thousands of clones listed, around 88% were seen once. The sample taken for sequencing was peripheral blood. The receptors shown here come from a man aged 35-49 years with acute or convalescent COVID-19.

The chain couples TRBV29-1 to TRBJ1-2; 8 nucleotides line up with TRBD1. Losses at the gene ends were 6 bases for V and 3 bases for J; bases not matched to a gene: 3. The germline CDR1 and CDR2 sequences are SQVTM and ANQGSEA. CDR3 length: 12 amino acids. For the CDR3, the DNA is TGCAGCGTATCGACAGGGGACTATGGCTACACCTTC. It specifies CSVSTGDYGYTF.

In its sample, this clone was seen a few times. V is TRBV30 and J is TRBJ1-3; 7 bases are shared with TRBD1. The CDR3 is 16 amino acids. Per the germline V gene, CDR1 is GTSNPN and CDR2 is SVGIG (reference sequence). V lost 0 bases and J lost 2; bases outside the gene matches: 7. The CDR3 region is CAWSVNRDRAGNTIYF. CDR3 bases: TGTGCCTGGAGTGTAAATCGAGACAGGGCTGGAAACACCATATATTTT.

This clone was seen a single time. This sequence joins TRBV24-1 and TRBJ1-2; TRBD1 is a possible D gene (6 bases). Per the germline V gene, CDR1 is KGHDR and CDR2 is SFDVKD. The CDR3 contains 18 residues. V lost 4 bases and J 0 bases, leaving 20 bases between the germline ends. Here the CDR3 DNA reads TGTGCCACCAGTGACCTGGGACATTTTCCCTCAGCTAACTATGGCTACACCTTC. As protein: CATSDLGHFPSANYGYTF.

This clone has just a few counts. This CDR3 is CASSSNSFPGQGGGYTF. CDR3 nucleotide sequence: TGTGCCAGCAGCTCGAATTCTTTTCCGGGACAGGGCGGTGGCTACACCTTC. V and J are TRBV7-2 and TRBJ1-2, with TRBD1 identical over 9 bases. Germline trimming cut 4 bases from V and 7 bases from J; bases unmatched to any gene: 16. The CDR3 runs 17 residues. CDR1 and CDR2 (germline): SGHTA, FQGNSA.

CDR3 sequence: CASSDPGGFSTNEKLFF. The CDR3 DNA follows: TGTGCCAGTAGTGACCCCGGGGGTTTCTCAACTAATGAAAAACTGTTTTTT. The chain carries TRBV19 and TRBJ1-4; D is possibly TRBD1 (5 bases). The germline CDR1 and CDR2 sequences are LNHDA and SQIVND (reference sequence). This CDR3 is 17 amino acids long. Deletions cut 5 bases from V and 0 bases from J, with 16 bases between.

Only one count was recorded for this clone. The chain is built from TRBV5-1 and TRBJ2-1; a possible D gene is TRBD2 (6 bases). Trimming took off 4 bases at V and 6 bases at J, with 11 bases between the two ends. This CDR3 comprises 13 residues. Germline values: CDR1 SGHRS, CDR2 YFSETQ. CDR3 region: CASSPGLRNEQFF. For the CDR3, the DNA is TGCGCCAGCAGCCCGGGACTCCGCAATGAGCAGTTCTTC.

Regarding this clone: The same CDR3 arises from other DNA sequences in this sample as well. The chain links TRBV5-1 to TRBJ1-3; TRBD1 might be the D (5 bases). V was clipped by 0 bases and J by 2 bases, with 9 bases between them. Germline V gives CDR1 SGHRS, CDR2 YFSETQ. The CDR3 has 15 residues. CDR3 region: CASSLAGGPGNTIYF. The CDR3 region has the DNA TGCGCCAGCAGCTTGGCCGGGGGACCTGGAAACACCATATATTTT.

This chain links TRBV11-3 with TRBJ2-1; D is ambiguous. V lost 3 bases, J lost 0 bases, and 9 bases lay in between. This CDR3 region has 15 residues. CDR1 and CDR2 from the germline V gene are SGHNT and YENEEA. This chain's CDR3 is CASSFSGFSYNEQFF. The CDR3 DNA follows: TGTGCCAGCAGCTTCTCAGGATTCTCCTACAATGAGCAGTTCTTC.

The rearrangement uses TRBV7-6 and TRBJ2-3; 8 bases are shared with TRBD2. Losses at the gene ends were 1 base for V and 6 bases for J; bases not matched to a gene: 9. Germline assignment: CDR1 SGHVS and CDR2 FNYEAQ. The length of the CDR3 is 16 residues. CDR3: CASSLGGGGPPDTQYF. CDR3 in DNA: TGTGCCAGCAGCTTAGGGGGCGGGGGGCCCCCCGATACGCAGTATTTT.

This clone has only one observation. The chain combines TRBV28 with TRBJ1-1, with D possibly TRBD1 on 6 matching bases. The CDR3 totals 18 residues. Trimming pared 5 bases from V and 2 bases from J, leaving 24 bases between. CDR1 is MDHEN and CDR2 is SYDVKM in the germline V gene. CDR3 sequence reads: CASSDRDKSPKVNTEAFF. The CDR3 nucleotides are TGTGCCAGCAGTGATCGGGACAAGAGCCCTAAGGTTAACACTGAAGCTTTCTTT.

This chain joins TRBV3-1 (or the pseudogene TRBV3-2) and TRBJ1-1, with 8 bases matching TRBD1. The CDR3 contains 14 residues. Germline assignment: CDR1 LGHDT and CDR2 YNNKEL (reference sequence). Losses at the gene ends were 3 bases for V and 8 bases for J; bases not matched to a gene: 8. Here the CDR3 DNA reads TGTGCCAGCAGCCACCGGGACAGGAGGGGAGAAGCTTTCTTT. This translates into CASSHRDRRGEAFF.

In this sample, this clone turned up once. The V call is TRBV10-1, the J call TRBJ1-3; D is unresolved. Trimming pared 2 bases from V and 4 bases from J, leaving 12 bases between. The CDR3 is made up of 15 amino acids. Germline loops: CDR1 WNHNN, CDR2 SYGVQD (reference sequence). The CDR3 is CASSEGRYTGNTIYF. The DNA for the CDR3 is TGCGCCAGCAGTGAGGGCAGATACACGGGAAACACCATATATTTT.

For the CDR3, the DNA is TGTGCCAGTAGTATAGCGAGGACAGGGGTAAACAATGAGCAGTTCTTC. Protein product: CASSIARTGVNNEQFF. The genes are TRBV19 and TRBJ2-1, with 9 nucleotides matching TRBD1. The V segment lost 1 base and the J segment 5 bases; nucleotides outside the gene matches: 6. The CDR3 consists of 16 residues. Looked up from germline, CDR1 is LNHDA and CDR2 is SQIVND (reference sequence).

J is TRBJ2-2 and V is TRBV11-3; no firm D call. From germline, CDR1 is SGHNT and CDR2 YENEEA. This CDR3 is 12 amino acids long. Deletions cut 5 bases from V and 5 bases from J, with 6 bases between. CDR3: CASSRHTGELFF. Written as DNA, the CDR3 is TGTGCCAGCAGCCGACATACCGGGGAGCTGTTTTTT.

The chain links TRBV18 to TRBJ2-7; D is possibly TRBD1 (7 bases). V was clipped by 1 base and J by 5 bases, with 15 bases between them. There are 15 residues in the CDR3. CDR1 is KGHSH, CDR2 LQKENI, per germline. The CDR3 is CASSPRGGGENEQYF. The CDR3 coding sequence is TGTGCCAGCTCACCACGAGGAGGGGGCGAGAACGAGCAGTACTTC. Full variable domain (missing parts from reference TRBV18 and TRBJ2-7): NAGVMQNPRHLVRRRGQEARLRCSPMKGHSHVYWYRQLPEEGLKFMVYLQKENIIDESGMPKERFSAEFPKEGPSILRIQQVVRGDSAAYFCASSPRGGGENEQYFGPGTRLTVT.

CDR3 amino acids: CASSSTNQPQHF. The CDR3 region has the DNA TGTGCCAGCAGCTCTACCAATCAGCCCCAGCATTTT. The chain joins TRBV28 to TRBJ1-5, with no clear D. This CDR3 is built from 12 residues. The germline CDR1 and CDR2 sequences are MDHEN and SYDVKM. The V and J ends lost 6 bases and 3 bases respectively, with 6 bases between them.

V usage is TRBV3-1 (or the pseudogene TRBV3-2) and J usage is TRBJ2-2; 8 nucleotides agree with TRBD1. CDR1 is LGHDT and CDR2 is YNNKEL in the germline V gene (reference sequence). The CDR3 sequence is 14 residues long. The junction had 5 bases not matched to a gene; V was cut back by 8 bases and J by 3 bases. CDR3 nucleotide sequence: TGTGCCAGCTCAAACAGGGGGGACACCGGGGAGCTGTTTTTT. Protein: CASSNRGDTGELFF.

The CDR3 bases are TGCGCCAGCAGCACAAGGGACAGGGGTATTCTTGGAGACGAGCAGTACTTC. Its protein product is CASSTRDRGILGDEQYF. The chain has TRBV5-1 and TRBJ2-7, with 10 bases aligning to TRBD1. V was pared by 4 bases and J by 5 bases, with 15 bases of the junction left unmatched. This CDR3 contains 17 residues. CDR1 SGHRS and CDR2 YFSETQ come from the germline V gene.

This sequence joins TRBV6-6 and TRBJ1-5, with 8 bases identical to TRBD1. Germline V CDR1 and CDR2: MNHNY, SVGAGI (reference sequence). The J segment lost 5 bases and the V segment lost 7 bases, leaving 4 bases of the junction unmatched. The CDR3 is 13 residues long. CDR3 nucleotide sequence: TGTGCCAGCAACCAGGGGGCGGATCAGCCCCAGCATTTT. This gives the protein CASNQGADQPQHF.

This chain connects TRBV12-5 to TRBJ1-1; 9 nucleotides line up with TRBD1. V lost 3 bases and J lost 1; bases outside the gene matches: 6. The CDR3 runs 16 residues. Germline V CDR1 and CDR2: LGHNT, FRNRAP. CDR3 bases: TGTGCTAGTGGTTTAAGACAGGGGGAGACGAACACTGAAGCTTTCTTT. Encoded protein: CASGLRQGETNTEAFF.